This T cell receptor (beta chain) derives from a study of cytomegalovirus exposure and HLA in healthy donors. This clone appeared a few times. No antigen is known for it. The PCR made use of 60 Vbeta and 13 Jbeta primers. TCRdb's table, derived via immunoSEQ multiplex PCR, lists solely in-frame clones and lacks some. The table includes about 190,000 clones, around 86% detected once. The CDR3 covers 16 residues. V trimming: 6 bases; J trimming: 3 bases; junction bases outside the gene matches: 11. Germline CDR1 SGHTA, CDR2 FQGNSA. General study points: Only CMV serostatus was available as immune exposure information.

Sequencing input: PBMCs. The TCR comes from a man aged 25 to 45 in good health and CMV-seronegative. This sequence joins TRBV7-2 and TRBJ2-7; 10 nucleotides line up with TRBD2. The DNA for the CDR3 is TGTGCCAGCAGTCTCACCCGCACTAGCGGGAACTACGAGCAGTACTTC. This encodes CASSLTRTSGNYEQYF. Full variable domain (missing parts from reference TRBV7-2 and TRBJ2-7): GAGVSQSPSNKVTEKGKDVELRCDPISGHTALYWYRQSLGQGLEFLIYFQGNSAPDKSGLPSDRFSAERTGGSVSTLTIQRTQQEDSAVYLCASSLTRTSGNYEQYFGPGTRLTVT.